Below, one TCR beta chain is given with its context. Multiplex PCR (32 V and 13 J primers) was used to amplify the TCR beta CDR3. TCRdb redid the calling of the multiplex PCR reads with MiXCR, one entry per CDR3 protein. The sample comprises approximately 14,000 distinct CDR3 sequences, 28% of which are singletons, and roughly 4% rests with the top ten. Germline lookup yields CDR1 SGHTA and CDR2 FQGTGA. V was shortened by 6 bases and J by 6 bases, with 16 bases between the two germline ends. This CDR3 spans 14 amino acids. The sample belongs to a study of immune heterogeneity within non-small cell lung tumors. Bulk tumor genomic DNA, 600 to 650 ng per sample, was used as template. Collection of several biopsies per primary tumor, spaced far apart, took place during surgery. Patients underwent curative surgery for untreated, newly diagnosed non-small cell lung cancer.

The TCR comes from a man aged 35 to 55 with non-small cell lung cancer. Sequenced sample: lung tumor tissue. The chain links TRBV7-3 to TRBJ2-3; D is possibly TRBD1 or TRBD2 (5 bases each). The CDR3: CASSSGRLGDTQYF. For the CDR3, the DNA is TGTGCCAGCAGTTCGGGGCGGCTTGGGGATACGCAGTATTTT.